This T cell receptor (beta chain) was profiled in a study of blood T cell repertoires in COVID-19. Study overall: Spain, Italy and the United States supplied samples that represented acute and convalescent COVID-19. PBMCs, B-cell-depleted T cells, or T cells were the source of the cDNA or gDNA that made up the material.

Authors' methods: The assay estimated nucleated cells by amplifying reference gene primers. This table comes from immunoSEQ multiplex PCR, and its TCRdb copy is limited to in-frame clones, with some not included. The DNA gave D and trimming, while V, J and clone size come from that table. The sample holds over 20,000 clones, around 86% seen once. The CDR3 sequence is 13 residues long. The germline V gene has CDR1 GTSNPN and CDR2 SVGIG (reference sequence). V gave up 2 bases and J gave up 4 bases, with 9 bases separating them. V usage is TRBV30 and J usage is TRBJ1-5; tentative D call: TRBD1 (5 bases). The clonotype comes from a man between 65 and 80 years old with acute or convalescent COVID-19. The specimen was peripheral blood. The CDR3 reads CAWSITGNQPQHF. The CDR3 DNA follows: TGTGCCTGGAGTATAACAGGTAATCAGCCCCAGCATTTT.